Listed here are 18 T cell receptor beta chains from one sample, sequenced in a study of blood T cell repertoires in COVID-19. Using immunoSEQ multiplex PCR, the repertoire was profiled, and TCRdb retains in-frame clones only, with some absent. The table records about 140,000 clones, 84% of them present only once. Sequenced sample: peripheral blood. These receptors originate from a man aged 25 to 40 with COVID-19, enrolled during active disease.

The V gene is TRBV24-1, the J gene TRBJ2-3, with 11 bases identical to TRBD2. CDR1 is KGHDR, CDR2 SFDVKD, per germline. The CDR3 is 16 amino acids. The V and J ends lost 4 bases and 3 bases, in that order; junction bases with no gene match: 5. CDR3 DNA sequence: TGTGCCACCAGTGACCTGACTAGCGGGAAAACAGATACGCAGTATTTT. This sequence encodes CATSDLTSGKTDTQYF.

This chain connects TRBV10-3 to TRBJ2-7; a possible D gene is TRBD1 (6 bases). CDR1 is ENHRY, CDR2 SYGVKD, per germline. Trimming shortened V by 3 bases and J by 7 bases, and 16 bases separated the two germline ends. CDR3 length: 14 amino acids. The CDR3 loop is CAISDRTRGVEQYF. Written as DNA, the CDR3 is TGTGCCATCAGTGATAGGACCAGGGGTGTAGAGCAGTACTTC.

The V call is TRBV30, the J call TRBJ1-1; a possible D gene is TRBD1 (6 bases). The germline V gene encodes CDR1 GTSNPN and CDR2 SVGIG (reference sequence). The CDR3 loop spans 13 amino acids. V dropped 3 bases and J dropped 1 base, with 9 bases sitting between them. The CDR3 nucleotides are TGTGCCTGGAGCAGACAGGCGAACACTGAAGCTTTCTTT. Amino acid sequence: CAWSRQANTEAFF.

This sequence joins TRBV7-2 and TRBJ1-2, with 8 bases lining up with TRBD1. Per germline, CDR1 SGHTA and CDR2 FQGNSA. This CDR3 has 15 amino acids. The V segment lost 8 bases and the J segment 4 bases; nucleotides outside the gene matches: 12. DNA of the CDR3: TGTGCCAGCGCAGGGGGCGCAGGTACGATCTATGGCTACACCTTC. Protein product: CASAGGAGTIYGYTF. Variable domain in full (rest from reference TRBV7-2 and TRBJ1-2): GAGVSQSPSNKVTEKGKDVELRCDPISGHTALYWYRQSLGQGLEFLIYFQGNSAPDKSGLPSDRFSAERTGGSVSTLTIQRTQQEDSAVYLCASAGGAGTIYGYTFGSGTRLTVV.

The count of this clone is one. V usage is TRBV3-1 (or the pseudogene TRBV3-2) and J usage is TRBJ2-1; 9 bases agree with TRBD2. V was pared by 1 base and J by 7 bases, with 8 bases of the junction left unmatched. CDR3 length: 16 residues. Germline V gene sequence: CDR1 LGHDT, CDR2 YNNKEL (reference sequence). As DNA, the CDR3 is TGTGCCAGCAGCCAAGGGAATAGCGGGAGAATAAATGAGCAGTTCTTC. Its protein product is CASSQGNSGRINEQFF.

This chain uses TRBV5-5 with TRBJ2-7; perhaps TRBD1 as D (6 bases). The CDR3 is made up of 15 amino acids. Germline V gene lookup returns CDR1 SGHKS and CDR2 YYEKEE (reference sequence). Between the trimmed V and J ends, which lost 4 bases and 2 bases, there was a span of 16 bases. This CDR3 reads CASSPWGPRAYEQYF. The CDR3 DNA reads as TGTGCCAGCAGCCCATGGGGGCCCCGGGCCTACGAGCAGTACTTC.

The genes are TRBV6-6 and TRBJ1-1, with TRBD1 identical over 9 bases. The V gene's germline CDR1 is MNHNY and CDR2 SVGAGI (reference sequence). The V and J ends lost 4 bases and 5 bases, in that order; junction bases with no gene match: 8. The CDR3 spans 15 residues. The CDR3 sequence: CASSSRQGGETEAFF. DNA for the CDR3: TGTGCCAGCAGTTCTCGACAGGGGGGTGAGACTGAAGCTTTCTTT.

This chain joins TRBV24-1 and TRBJ1-2, with D possibly TRBD1 on 5 matching bases. The CDR3 runs 13 residues. V was cut by 3 bases and J by 6 bases, with 10 bases left in between. CDR1 and CDR2 (germline): KGHDR, SFDVKD. The CDR3 DNA sequence: TGTGCCACCAGTGATGGGGCCTGGGATGGCTACACCTTC. As protein: CATSDGAWDGYTF.

The V and J genes are TRBV19 and TRBJ2-7; TRBD2 might be the D (5 bases). Germline CDR1 and CDR2: LNHDA and SQIVND (reference sequence). The CDR3 spans 14 residues. V was shortened by 3 bases and J by 0 bases, with 9 bases between the two germline ends. The CDR3 loop is CASSMVGSSYEQYF. In DNA, the CDR3 is TGTGCCAGTAGTATGGTGGGGAGCTCCTACGAGCAGTACTTC.

V is TRBV2 and J is TRBJ2-7; D possibly corresponds to TRBD2 (6 bases). Trimming stripped 6 bases from V and 2 bases from J, with 11 bases between. Germline V CDR1 and CDR2: SNHLY, FYNNEI. CDR3 length: 13 amino acids. The CDR3 DNA reads TGTGCCAGCAGATATTGGGGGGCCTACGAGCAGTACTTC. Translating gives CASRYWGAYEQYF. Looking up the rest from reference TRBV2 and TRBJ2-7 gives the full variable domain: EPEVTQTPSHQVTQMGQEVILRCVPISNHLYFYWYRQILGQKVEFLVSFYNNEISEKSEIFDDQFSVERPDGSNFTLKIRSTKLEDSAMYFCASRYWGAYEQYFGPGTRLTVT.

This clone was detected once. The J gene is TRBJ1-2, the V gene TRBV30; D gene unclear. The CDR3 is 16 residues long. Germline assignment: CDR1 GTSNPN and CDR2 SVGIG (reference sequence). Trimming pared 0 bases from V and 2 bases from J, leaving 16 bases between. CDR3 residues: CAWSVTAYTRNYGYTF. CDR3 DNA: TGTGCCTGGAGTGTAACGGCCTATACGCGGAACTATGGCTACACCTTC. The full variable domain, rest sourced from reference TRBV30 and TRBJ1-2, is SQTIHQWPATLVQPVGSPLSLECTVEGTSNPNLYWYRQAAGRGLQLLFYSVGIGQISSEVPQNLSASRPQDRQFILSSKKLLLSDSGFYLCAWSVTAYTRNYGYTFGSGTRLTVV.

This clone was seen only once. At one of its ends the junction is not consistent with the germline gene, which may arise from a read error. The chain couples TRBV2 to TRBJ2-7, with D perhaps TRBD1 (6 bases). The V gene's germline CDR1 is SNHLY and CDR2 FYNNEI. The CDR3 has 14 amino acids. The DNA for the CDR3 is TGTGCCAGCACGTCCAGGGGAATGGCCTATGAGCAGTACTTC. This translates into CASTSRGMAYEQYF.

The J gene is TRBJ2-7, the V gene TRBV6-5, with a tentative D call TRBD2 (5 bases). This CDR3 has 15 residues. The V end lost 1 base, the J end lost 0 bases, and 10 bases lay between the germline ends. Germline loops: CDR1 MNHEY, CDR2 SVGAGI. In DNA form, the CDR3 reads TGTGCCAGCAGTTACTTGTCTAGCAGCTCCTACGAGCAGTACTTC. It encodes CASSYLSSSSYEQYF.

This chain links TRBV5-8 with TRBJ1-1; D possibly corresponds to TRBD1 (5 bases). V was cut by 2 bases and J by 2 bases, with 10 bases left in between. This CDR3 region has 14 residues. In germline, CDR1 is SGHTS, CDR2 YDEGEE. CDR3 DNA: TGTGCCAGCAGCTTTCAGGGTTCTAACACTGAAGCTTTCTTT. Translating gives CASSFQGSNTEAFF.

The chain carries TRBV6-5 and TRBJ1-2, with 10 bases lining up with TRBD1. Losses at the gene ends were 6 bases for V and 6 bases for J; bases not matched to a gene: 10. Looked up from germline, CDR1 is MNHEY and CDR2 is SVGAGI. CDR3 length: 15 residues. CDR3 residues: CASSIRDRGFDGYTF. Here the CDR3 DNA reads TGTGCCAGCAGCATCCGGGACAGGGGATTCGATGGCTACACCTTC.

This clone turned up a few times. The V gene is TRBV28, the J gene TRBJ2-3; a possible D gene is TRBD2 (6 bases). This CDR3 has 15 residues. Germline V CDR1 and CDR2: MDHEN, SYDVKM. Between the trimmed V and J ends, which lost 6 bases and 2 bases, there was a span of 15 bases. CDR3 sequence (DNA): TGTGCCAGCAGGAGGAGGGAAGGGCACACAGATACGCAGTATTTT. Translated, it gives CASRRREGHTDTQYF.

As DNA, the CDR3 is TGTGCCAGCTCATTACAGGGAACTAATGAAAAACTGTTTTTT. It translates to CASSLQGTNEKLFF. The chain links TRBV18 to TRBJ1-4; weak D call: TRBD1 (6 bases). Germline CDR1 reads KGHSH; CDR2 reads LQKENI. The CDR3 contains 14 residues. V was pared by 5 bases and J by 1 base, with 8 bases between. The full variable domain, completed using reference TRBV18 and TRBJ1-4, is NAGVMQNPRHLVRRRGQEARLRCSPMKGHSHVYWYRQLPEEGLKFMVYLQKENIIDESGMPKERFSAEFPKEGPSILRIQQVVRGDSAAYFCASSLQGTNEKLFFGSGTQLSVL.

This clone showed up just a few times. This chain links TRBV19 with TRBJ1-3; D call uncertain. The CDR3 is 16 amino acids. Per the germline V gene, CDR1 is LNHDA and CDR2 is SQIVND (reference sequence). V gave up 0 bases and J gave up 1 base, with 10 bases separating them. The CDR3 protein is CASSIERTSSGNTIYF. CDR3 DNA: TGTGCCAGTAGTATAGAAAGGACTTCTTCTGGAAACACCATATATTTT.